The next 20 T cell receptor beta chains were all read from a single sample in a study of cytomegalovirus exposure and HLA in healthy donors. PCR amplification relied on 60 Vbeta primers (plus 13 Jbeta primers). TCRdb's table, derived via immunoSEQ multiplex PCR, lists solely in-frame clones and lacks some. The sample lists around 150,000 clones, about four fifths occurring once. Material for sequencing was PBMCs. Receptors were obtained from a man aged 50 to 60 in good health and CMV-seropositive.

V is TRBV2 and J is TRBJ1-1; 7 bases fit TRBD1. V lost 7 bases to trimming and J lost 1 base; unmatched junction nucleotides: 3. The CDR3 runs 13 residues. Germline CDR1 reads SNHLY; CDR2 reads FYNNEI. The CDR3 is CASTRTGNTEAFF. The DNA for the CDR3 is TGTGCCAGCACCAGGACAGGGAACACTGAAGCTTTCTTT.

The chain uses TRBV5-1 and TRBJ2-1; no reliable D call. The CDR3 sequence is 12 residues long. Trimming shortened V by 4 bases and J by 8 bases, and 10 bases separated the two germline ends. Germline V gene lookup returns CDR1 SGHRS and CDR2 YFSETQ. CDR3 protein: CASSTYLDEQFF. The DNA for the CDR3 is TGCGCCAGCAGCACCTACTTGGATGAGCAGTTCTTC.

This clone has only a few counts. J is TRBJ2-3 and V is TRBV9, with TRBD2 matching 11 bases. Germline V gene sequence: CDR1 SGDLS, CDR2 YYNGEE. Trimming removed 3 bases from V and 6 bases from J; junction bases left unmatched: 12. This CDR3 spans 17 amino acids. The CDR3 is CASSGGGVAGGSDTQYF. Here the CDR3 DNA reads TGTGCCAGCAGCGGAGGGGGAGTAGCGGGAGGGTCGGATACGCAGTATTTT.

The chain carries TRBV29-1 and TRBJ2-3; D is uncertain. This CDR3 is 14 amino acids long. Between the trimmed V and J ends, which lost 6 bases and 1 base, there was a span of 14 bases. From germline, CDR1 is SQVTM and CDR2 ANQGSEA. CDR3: CSVSPYKRTDTQYF. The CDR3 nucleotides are TGCAGCGTCTCCCCCTATAAGCGCACAGATACGCAGTATTTT.

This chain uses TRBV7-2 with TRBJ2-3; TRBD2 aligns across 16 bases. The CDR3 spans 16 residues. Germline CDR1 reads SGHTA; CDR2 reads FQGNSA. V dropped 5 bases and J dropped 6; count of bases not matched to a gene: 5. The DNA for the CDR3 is TGTGCCAGCAGCCCAGGGACTAGCGGGAGGGCGGATACGCAGTATTTT. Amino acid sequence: CASSPGTSGRADTQYF.

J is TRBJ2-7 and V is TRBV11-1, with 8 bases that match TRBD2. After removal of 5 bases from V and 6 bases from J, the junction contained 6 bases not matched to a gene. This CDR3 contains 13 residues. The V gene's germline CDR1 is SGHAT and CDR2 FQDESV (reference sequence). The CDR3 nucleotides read TGTGCCAGCAGCGAGGGACTAGTCGGCGAGCAGTACTTC. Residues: CASSEGLVGEQYF.

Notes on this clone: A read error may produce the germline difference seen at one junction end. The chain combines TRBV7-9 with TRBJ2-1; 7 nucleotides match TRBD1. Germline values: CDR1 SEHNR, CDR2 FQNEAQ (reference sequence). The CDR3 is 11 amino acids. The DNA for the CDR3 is TGTTCCAGCAGCCCCGCGCACAGGGGGTTCTTC. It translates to CSSSPAHRGFF. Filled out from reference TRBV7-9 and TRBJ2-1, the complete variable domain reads DTGVSQNPRHKITKRGQNVTFRCDPISEHNRLYWYRQTLGQGPEFLTYFQNEAQLEKSRLLSDRFSAERPKGSFSTLEIQRTEQGDSAMYLCSSSPAHRGFFGPGTRLTVL.

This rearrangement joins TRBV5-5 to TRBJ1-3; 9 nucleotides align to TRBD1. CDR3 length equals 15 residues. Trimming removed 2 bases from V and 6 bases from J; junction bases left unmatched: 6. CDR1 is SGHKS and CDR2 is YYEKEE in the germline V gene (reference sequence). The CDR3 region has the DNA TGTGCCAGCAGCTTAAATACAGGGGGCTCAAACACCATATATTTT. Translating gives CASSLNTGGSNTIYF. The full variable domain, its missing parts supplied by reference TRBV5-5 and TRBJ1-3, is DAGVTQSPTHLIKTRGQQVTLRCSPISGHKSVSWYQQVLGQGPQFIFQYYEKEERGRGNFPDRFSARQFPNYSSELNVNALLLGDSALYLCASSLNTGGSNTIYFGEGSWLTVV.

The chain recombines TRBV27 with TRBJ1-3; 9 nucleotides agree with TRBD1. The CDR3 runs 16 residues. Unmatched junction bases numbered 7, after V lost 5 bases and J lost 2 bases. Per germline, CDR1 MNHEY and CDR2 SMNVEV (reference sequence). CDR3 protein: CASSPYRGLPGNTIYF. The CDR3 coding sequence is TGTGCCAGCAGTCCCTACAGGGGGCTCCCTGGAAACACCATATATTTT.

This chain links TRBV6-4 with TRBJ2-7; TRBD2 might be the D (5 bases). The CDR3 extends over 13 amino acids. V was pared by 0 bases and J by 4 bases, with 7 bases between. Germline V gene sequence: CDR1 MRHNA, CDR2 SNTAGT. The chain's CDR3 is CASSDSPGYEQYF. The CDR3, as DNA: TGTGCCAGCAGTGACTCGCCGGGGTACGAGCAGTACTTC.

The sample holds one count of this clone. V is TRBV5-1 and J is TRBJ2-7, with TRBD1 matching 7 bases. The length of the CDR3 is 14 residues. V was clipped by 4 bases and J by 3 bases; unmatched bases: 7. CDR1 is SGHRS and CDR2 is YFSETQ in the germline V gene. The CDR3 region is CASSPRQGNYEQYF. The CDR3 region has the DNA TGCGCCAGCAGCCCTAGACAGGGAAACTACGAGCAGTACTTC. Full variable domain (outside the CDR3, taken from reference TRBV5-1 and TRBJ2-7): KAGVTQTPRYLIKTRGQQVTLSCSPISGHRSVSWYQQTPGQGLQFLFEYFSETQRNKGNFPGRFSGRQFSNSRSEMNVSTLELGDSALYLCASSPRQGNYEQYFGPGTRLTVT.

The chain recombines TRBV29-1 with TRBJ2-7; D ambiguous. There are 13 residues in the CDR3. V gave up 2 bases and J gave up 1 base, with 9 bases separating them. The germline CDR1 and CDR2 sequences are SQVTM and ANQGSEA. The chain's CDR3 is CSVELDISYEQYF. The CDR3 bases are TGCAGCGTTGAACTCGACATTTCCTACGAGCAGTACTTC.

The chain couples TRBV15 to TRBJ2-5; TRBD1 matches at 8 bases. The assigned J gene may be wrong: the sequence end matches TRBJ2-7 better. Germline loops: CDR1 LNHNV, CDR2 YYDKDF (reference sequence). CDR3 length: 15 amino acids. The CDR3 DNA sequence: TGTGCCACCAGCAGAGCACAGGGGGAGGCCTACGAGCAGTACTTC. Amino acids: CATSRAQGEAYEQYF.

CDR3 DNA sequence: TGTGCCAGCATGGAGGGGCCCGATGAAAAACTGTTTTTT. Amino acid sequence: CASMEGPDEKLFF. This sequence joins TRBV2 and TRBJ1-4, with D maybe TRBD1 (5 bases). Trimming took off 7 bases at V and 6 bases at J, with 12 bases between the two ends. Germline CDR1 reads SNHLY; CDR2 reads FYNNEI. The length of the CDR3 is 13 residues.

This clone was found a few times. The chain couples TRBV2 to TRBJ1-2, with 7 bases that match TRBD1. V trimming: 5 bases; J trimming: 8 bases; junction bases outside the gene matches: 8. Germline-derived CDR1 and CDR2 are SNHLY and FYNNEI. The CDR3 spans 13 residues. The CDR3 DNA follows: TGTGCCAGCAGTTTGACAGGGCTTTGGGGCTACACCTTC. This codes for CASSLTGLWGYTF.

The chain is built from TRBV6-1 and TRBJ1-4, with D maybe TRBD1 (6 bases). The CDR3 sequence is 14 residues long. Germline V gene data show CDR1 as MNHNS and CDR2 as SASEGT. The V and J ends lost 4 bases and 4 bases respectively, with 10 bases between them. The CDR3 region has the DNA TGTGCCAGCAGTGTACAGGGTTATAATGAAAAACTGTTTTTT. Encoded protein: CASSVQGYNEKLFF.

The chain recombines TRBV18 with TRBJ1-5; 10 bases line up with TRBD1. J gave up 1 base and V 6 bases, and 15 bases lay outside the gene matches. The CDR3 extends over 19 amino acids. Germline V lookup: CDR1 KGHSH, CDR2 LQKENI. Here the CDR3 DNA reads TGTGCCAGCTCCCCGGGACAGGGGAGGGGATATTGGAGCAATCAGCCCCAGCATTTT. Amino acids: CASSPGQGRGYWSNQPQHF.

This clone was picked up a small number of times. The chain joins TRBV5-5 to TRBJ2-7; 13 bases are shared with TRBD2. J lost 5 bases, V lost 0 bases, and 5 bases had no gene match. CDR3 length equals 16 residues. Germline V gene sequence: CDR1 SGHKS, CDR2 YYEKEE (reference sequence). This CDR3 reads CASSLGLAGGDHEQYF. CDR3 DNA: TGTGCCAGCAGCTTGGGACTAGCGGGAGGAGACCACGAGCAGTACTTC.

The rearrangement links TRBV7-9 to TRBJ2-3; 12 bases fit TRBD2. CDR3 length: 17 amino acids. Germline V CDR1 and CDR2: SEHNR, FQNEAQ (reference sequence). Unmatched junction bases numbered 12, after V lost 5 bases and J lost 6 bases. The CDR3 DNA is TGTGCCAGCAGCCCGACTGCAGCTAGCGGGAGGGCGGATACGCAGTATTTT. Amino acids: CASSPTAASGRADTQYF.

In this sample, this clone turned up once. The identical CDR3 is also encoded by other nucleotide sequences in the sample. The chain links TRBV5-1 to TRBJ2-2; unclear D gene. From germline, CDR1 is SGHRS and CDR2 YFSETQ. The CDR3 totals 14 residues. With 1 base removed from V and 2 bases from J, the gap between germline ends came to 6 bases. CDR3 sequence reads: CASSLQTNTGELFF. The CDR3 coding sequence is TGCGCCAGCAGCTTGCAAACTAACACCGGGGAGCTGTTTTTT. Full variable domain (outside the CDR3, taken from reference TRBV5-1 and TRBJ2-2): KAGVTQTPRYLIKTRGQQVTLSCSPISGHRSVSWYQQTPGQGLQFLFEYFSETQRNKGNFPGRFSGRQFSNSRSEMNVSTLELGDSALYLCASSLQTNTGELFFGEGSRLTVL.